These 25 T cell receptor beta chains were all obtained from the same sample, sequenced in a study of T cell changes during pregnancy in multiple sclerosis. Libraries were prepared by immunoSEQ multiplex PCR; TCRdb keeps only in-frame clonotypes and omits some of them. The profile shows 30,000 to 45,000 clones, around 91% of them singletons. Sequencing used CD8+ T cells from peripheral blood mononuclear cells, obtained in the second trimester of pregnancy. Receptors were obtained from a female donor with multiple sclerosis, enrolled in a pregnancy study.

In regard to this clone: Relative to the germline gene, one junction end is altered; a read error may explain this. The CDR3 bases are TGTGCCAGCAGCTTGGGCGGGTCCTTCGAGCAGTACTTC. It is translated as CASSLGGSFEQYF. This chain links TRBV5-8 with TRBJ2-7; TRBD2 might be the D (5 bases). The CDR3 is 13 residues long. CDR1 and CDR2 from the germline V gene are SGHTS and YDEGEE.

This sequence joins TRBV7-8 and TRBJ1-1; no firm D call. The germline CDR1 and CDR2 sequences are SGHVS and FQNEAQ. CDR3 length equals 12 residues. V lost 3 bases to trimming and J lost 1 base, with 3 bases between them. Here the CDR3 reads CASSFKNTEAFF. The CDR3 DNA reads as TGTGCCAGCAGCTTCAAGAACACTGAAGCTTTCTTT.

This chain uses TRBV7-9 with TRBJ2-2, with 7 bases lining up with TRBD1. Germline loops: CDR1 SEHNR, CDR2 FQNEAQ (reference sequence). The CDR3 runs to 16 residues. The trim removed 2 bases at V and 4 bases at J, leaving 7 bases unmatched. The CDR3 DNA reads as TGTGCCAGCAGCTTAAGACCGGGACAGAGCACCGGGGAGCTGTTTTTT. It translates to CASSLRPGQSTGELFF.

CDR3 protein: CAISESGDRLSNQPQHF. CDR3 nucleotide sequence: TGTGCCATCAGTGAGTCGGGGGACAGGTTGAGCAATCAGCCCCAGCATTTT. J is TRBJ1-5 and V is TRBV10-3; 8 bases fit TRBD1. Germline trimming cut 0 bases from V and 1 base from J; bases unmatched to any gene: 5. The CDR3 covers 17 residues. CDR1 is ENHRY and CDR2 is SYGVKD in the germline V gene.

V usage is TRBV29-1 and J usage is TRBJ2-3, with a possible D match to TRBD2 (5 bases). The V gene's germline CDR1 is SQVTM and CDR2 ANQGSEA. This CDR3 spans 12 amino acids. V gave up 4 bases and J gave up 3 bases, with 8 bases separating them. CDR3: CSVVEETDTQYF. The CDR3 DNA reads TGCAGCGTTGTGGAGGAGACAGATACGCAGTATTTT.

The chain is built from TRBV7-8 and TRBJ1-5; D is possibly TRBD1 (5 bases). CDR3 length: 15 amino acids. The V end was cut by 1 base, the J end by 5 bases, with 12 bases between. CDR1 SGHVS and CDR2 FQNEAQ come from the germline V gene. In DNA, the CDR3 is TGTGCCAGCAGCTTAGGATCGTGGGGCGATCAGCCCCAGCATTTT. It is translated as CASSLGSWGDQPQHF. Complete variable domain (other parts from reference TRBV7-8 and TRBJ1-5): GAGVSQSPRYKVAKRGQDVALRCDPISGHVSLFWYQQALGQGPEFLTYFQNEAQLDKSGLPSDRFFAERPEGSVSTLKIQRTQQEDSAVYLCASSLGSWGDQPQHFGDGTRLSIL.

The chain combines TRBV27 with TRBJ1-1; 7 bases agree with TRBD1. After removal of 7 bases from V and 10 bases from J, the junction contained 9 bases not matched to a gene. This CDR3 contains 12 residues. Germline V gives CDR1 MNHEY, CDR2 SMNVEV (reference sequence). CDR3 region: CASTSGGQTAFF. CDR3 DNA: TGTGCCAGCACATCAGGGGGACAGACAGCTTTCTTT.

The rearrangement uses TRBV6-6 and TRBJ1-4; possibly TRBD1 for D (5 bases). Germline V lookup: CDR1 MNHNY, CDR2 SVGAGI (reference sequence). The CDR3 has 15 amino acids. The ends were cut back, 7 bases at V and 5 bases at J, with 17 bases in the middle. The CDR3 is CASTFQPGGNEKLFF. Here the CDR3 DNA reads TGTGCCAGCACCTTTCAGCCTGGGGGGAATGAAAAACTGTTTTTT.

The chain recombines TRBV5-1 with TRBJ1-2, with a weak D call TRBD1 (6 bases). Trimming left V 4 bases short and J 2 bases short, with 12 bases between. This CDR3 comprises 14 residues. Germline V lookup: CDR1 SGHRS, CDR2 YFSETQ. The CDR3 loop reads CASSPRDTNYGYTF. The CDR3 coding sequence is TGCGCCAGCAGCCCCCGGGACACAAACTATGGCTACACCTTC.

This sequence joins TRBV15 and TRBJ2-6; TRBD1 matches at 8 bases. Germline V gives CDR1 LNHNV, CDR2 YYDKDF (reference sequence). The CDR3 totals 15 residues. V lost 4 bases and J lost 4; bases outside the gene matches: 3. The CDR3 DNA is TGTGCCACCAGCACCGGACAGGGCGGGGCCAACGTCCTGACTTTC. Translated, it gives CATSTGQGGANVLTF. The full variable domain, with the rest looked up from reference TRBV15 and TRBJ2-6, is DAMVIQNPRYQVTQFGKPVTLSCSQTLNHNVMYWYQQKSSQAPKLLFHYYDKDFNNEADTPDNFQSRRPNTSFCFLDIRSPGLGDTAMYLCATSTGQGGANVLTFGAGSRLTVL.

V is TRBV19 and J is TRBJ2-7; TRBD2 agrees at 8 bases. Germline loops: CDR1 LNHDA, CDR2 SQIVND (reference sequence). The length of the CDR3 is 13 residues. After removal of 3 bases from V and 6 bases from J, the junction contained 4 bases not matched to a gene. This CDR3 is CASSIGRAGEQYF. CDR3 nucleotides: TGTGCCAGTAGTATCGGGAGGGCCGGCGAGCAGTACTTC.

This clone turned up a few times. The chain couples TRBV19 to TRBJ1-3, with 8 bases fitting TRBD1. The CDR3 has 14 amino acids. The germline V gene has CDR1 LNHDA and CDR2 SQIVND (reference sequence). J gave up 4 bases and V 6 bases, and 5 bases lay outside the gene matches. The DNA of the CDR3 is TGTGCCAGTAGCCCAGGGGGCTACGGAAACACCATATATTTT. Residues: CASSPGGYGNTIYF. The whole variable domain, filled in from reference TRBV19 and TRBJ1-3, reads DGGITQSPKYLFRKEGQNVTLSCEQNLNHDAMYWYRQDPGQGLRLIYYSQIVNDFQKGDIAEGYSVSREKKESFPLTVTSAQKNPTAFYLCASSPGGYGNTIYFGEGSWLTVV.

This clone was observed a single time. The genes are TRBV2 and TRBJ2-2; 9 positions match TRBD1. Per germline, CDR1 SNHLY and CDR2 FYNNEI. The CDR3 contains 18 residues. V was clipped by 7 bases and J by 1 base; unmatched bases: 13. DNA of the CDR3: TGTGCCAGCACAGACCCCGGGACAGGGTTTCGGAACACCGGGGAGCTGTTTTTT. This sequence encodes CASTDPGTGFRNTGELFF. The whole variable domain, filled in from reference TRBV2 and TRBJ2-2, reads EPEVTQTPSHQVTQMGQEVILRCVPISNHLYFYWYRQILGQKVEFLVSFYNNEISEKSEIFDDQFSVERPDGSNFTLKIRSTKLEDSAMYFCASTDPGTGFRNTGELFFGEGSRLTVL.

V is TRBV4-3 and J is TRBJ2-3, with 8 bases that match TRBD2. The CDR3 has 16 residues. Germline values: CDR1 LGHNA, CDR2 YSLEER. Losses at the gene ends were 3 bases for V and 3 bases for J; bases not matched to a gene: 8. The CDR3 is CASSQGPGGVTDTQYF. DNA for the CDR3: TGCGCCAGCAGCCAGGGGCCCGGGGGGGTAACAGATACGCAGTATTTT.

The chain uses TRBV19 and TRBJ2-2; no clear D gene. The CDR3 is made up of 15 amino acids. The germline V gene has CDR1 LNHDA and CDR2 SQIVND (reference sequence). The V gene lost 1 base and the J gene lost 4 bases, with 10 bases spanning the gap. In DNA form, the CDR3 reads TGTGCCAGTAGTATAGCCCCTCGGAGCACCGGGGAGCTGTTTTTT. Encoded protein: CASSIAPRSTGELFF.

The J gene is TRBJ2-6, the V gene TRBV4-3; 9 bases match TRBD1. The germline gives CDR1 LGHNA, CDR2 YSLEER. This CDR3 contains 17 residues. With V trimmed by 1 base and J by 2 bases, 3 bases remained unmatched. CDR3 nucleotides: TGCGCCAGCAGCCAAGGAGACAGGGGGACTGGGGCCAACGTCCTGACTTTC. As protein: CASSQGDRGTGANVLTF.

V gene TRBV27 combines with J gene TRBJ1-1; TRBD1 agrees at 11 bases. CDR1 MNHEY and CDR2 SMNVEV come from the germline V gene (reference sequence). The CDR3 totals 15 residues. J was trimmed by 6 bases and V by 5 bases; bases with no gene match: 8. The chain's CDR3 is CASSPGTGGYPEAFF. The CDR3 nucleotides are TGTGCCAGCAGTCCCGGGACAGGGGGATATCCTGAAGCTTTCTTT.

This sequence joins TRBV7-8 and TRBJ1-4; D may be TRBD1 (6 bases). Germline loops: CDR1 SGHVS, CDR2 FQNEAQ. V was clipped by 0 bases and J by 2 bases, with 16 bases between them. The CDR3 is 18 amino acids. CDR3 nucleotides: TGTGCCAGCAGCTTAGCTTTCGTTACAGGGTCTACTAATGAAAAACTGTTTTTT. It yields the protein CASSLAFVTGSTNEKLFF.

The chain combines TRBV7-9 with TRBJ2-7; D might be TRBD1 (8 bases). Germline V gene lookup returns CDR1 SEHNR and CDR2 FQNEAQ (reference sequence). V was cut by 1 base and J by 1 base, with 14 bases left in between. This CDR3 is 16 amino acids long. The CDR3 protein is CASSLGGGDRSYEQYF. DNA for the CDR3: TGTGCCAGCAGCTTAGGGGGAGGGGACAGGTCCTACGAGCAGTACTTC.

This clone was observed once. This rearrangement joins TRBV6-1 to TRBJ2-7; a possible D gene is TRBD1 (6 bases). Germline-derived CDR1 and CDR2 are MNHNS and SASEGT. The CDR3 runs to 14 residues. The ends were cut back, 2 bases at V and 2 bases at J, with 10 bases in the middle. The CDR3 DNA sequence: TGTGCCAGCAGTGAAAGCACAGGGCCCTACGAGCAGTACTTC. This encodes CASSESTGPYEQYF.

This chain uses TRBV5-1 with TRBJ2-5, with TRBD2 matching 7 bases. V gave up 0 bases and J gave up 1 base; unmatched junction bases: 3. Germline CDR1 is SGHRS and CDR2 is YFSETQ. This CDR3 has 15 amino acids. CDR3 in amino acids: CASSLAGGSQETQYF. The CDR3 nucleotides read TGCGCCAGCAGCTTGGCCGGGGGGAGCCAAGAGACCCAGTACTTC.

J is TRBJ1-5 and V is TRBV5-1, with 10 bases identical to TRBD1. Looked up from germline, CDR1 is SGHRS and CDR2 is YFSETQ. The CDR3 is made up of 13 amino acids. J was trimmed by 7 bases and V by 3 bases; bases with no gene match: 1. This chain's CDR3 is CASSWTGGQPQHF. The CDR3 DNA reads TGCGCCAGCAGCTGGACAGGGGGACAGCCCCAGCATTTT.

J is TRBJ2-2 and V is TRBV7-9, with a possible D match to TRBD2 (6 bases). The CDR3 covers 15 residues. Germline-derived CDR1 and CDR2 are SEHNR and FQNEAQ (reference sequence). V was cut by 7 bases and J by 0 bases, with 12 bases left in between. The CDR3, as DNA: TGTGCCAGCACCGCCGGGACTTCGAACACCGGGGAGCTGTTTTTT. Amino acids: CASTAGTSNTGELFF. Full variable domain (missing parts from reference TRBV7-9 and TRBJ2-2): DTGVSQNPRHKITKRGQNVTFRCDPISEHNRLYWYRQTLGQGPEFLTYFQNEAQLEKSRLLSDRFSAERPKGSFSTLEIQRTEQGDSAMYLCASTAGTSNTGELFFGEGSRLTVL.

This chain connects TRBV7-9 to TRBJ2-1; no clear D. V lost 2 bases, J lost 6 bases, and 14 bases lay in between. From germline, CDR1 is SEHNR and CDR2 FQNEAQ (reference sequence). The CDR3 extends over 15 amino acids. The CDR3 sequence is CASSLPMESSNEQFF. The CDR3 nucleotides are TGTGCCAGCAGCTTACCTATGGAGTCGTCCAATGAGCAGTTCTTC.

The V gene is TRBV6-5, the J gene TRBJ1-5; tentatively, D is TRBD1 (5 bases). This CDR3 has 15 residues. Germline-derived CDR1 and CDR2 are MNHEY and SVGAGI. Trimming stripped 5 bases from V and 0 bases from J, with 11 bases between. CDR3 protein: CASSPGENSNQPQHF. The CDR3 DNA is TGTGCCAGCAGTCCGGGGGAGAATAGCAATCAGCCCCAGCATTTT.